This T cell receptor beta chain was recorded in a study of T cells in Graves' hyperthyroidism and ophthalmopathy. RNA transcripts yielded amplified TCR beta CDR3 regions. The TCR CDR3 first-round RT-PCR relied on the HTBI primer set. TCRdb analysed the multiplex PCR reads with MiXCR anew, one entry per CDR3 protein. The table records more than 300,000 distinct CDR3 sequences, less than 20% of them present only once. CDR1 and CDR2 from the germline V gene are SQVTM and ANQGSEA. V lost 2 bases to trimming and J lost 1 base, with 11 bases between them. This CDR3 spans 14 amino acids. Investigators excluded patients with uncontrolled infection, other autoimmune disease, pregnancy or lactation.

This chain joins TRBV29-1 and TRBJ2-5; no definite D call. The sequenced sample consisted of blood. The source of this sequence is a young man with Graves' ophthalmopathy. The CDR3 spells CSVEHGPSQETQYF. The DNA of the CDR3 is TGCAGCGTTGAACACGGGCCCAGCCAAGAGACCCAGTACTTC.